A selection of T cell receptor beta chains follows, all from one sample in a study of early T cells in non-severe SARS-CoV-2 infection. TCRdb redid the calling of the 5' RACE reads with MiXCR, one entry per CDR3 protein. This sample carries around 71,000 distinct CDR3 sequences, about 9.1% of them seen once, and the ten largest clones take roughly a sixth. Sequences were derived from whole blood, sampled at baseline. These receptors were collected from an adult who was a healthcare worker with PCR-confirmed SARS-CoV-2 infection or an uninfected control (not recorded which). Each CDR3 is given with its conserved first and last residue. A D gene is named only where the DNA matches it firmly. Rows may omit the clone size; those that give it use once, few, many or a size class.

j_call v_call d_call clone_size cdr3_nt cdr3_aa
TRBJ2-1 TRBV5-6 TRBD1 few TGTGCCAGCAGCTCGCCGGGACAGTTGCACAATGAGCAGTTCTTC CASSSPGQLHNEQFF
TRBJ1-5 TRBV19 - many TGTGCCAGTTGGGACATCCGAAGCAATCAGCCCCAGCATTTT CASWDIRSNQPQHF
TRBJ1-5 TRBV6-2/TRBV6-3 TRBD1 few TGTGCCAGCAGTAACCCAGGGGGTCAGCCCCAGCATTTT CASSNPGGQPQHF
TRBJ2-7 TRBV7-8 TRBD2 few TGTGCCAGCAGCTCGCGACTAGCGGGAGGACGGCAGTACTTC CASSSRLAGGRQYF
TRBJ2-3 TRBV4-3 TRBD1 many TGCGCCAGCAGCCAAAATCAAGGGGGCGGTTCAGATACGCAGTATTTT CASSQNQGGGSDTQYF
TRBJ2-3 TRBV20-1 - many TGCAGTGCTCCTATAGGAGGGGCAGATACGCAGTATTTT CSAPIGGADTQYF
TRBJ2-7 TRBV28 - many TGTGCCAGCAGTCTTCCCGTAGGGGGGTCCTACGAGCAGTACTTC CASSLPVGGSYEQYF
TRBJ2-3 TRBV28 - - TGTGCCAGCAGTTTAGTGGGAACCACAGATACGCAGTATTTT CASSLVGTTDTQYF
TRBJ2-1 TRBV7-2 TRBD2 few TGTGCCAGCAGCCACCGGACTAGAAATGAGCAGTTCTTC CASSHRTRNEQFF
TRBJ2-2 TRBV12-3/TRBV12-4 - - TGTGCCAGCAGTTTATGGCCTCAGAGCGGGGAGCTGTTTTTT CASSLWPQSGELFF
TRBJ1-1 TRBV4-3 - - TGCGCCAGCAGCCAAGATTTTTCGGGGGGAAAGATTTGGGCCACTGAAGCTTTCTTT CASSQDFSGGKIWATEAFF
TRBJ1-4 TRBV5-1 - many TGCGCCAGCAGCTTGGAAACCGGGGCAACTAATGAAAAACTGTTTTTT CASSLETGATNEKLFF
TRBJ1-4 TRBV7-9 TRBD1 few TGTGCCAGCAGCTCCGGGACAGGGCCTAGTGAAAAACTGTTTTTT CASSSGTGPSEKLFF
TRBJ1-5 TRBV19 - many TGTGCCAGTAGCCCTCGGGGGGCGGTTCGGCCCCAGCATTTT CASSPRGAVRPQHF